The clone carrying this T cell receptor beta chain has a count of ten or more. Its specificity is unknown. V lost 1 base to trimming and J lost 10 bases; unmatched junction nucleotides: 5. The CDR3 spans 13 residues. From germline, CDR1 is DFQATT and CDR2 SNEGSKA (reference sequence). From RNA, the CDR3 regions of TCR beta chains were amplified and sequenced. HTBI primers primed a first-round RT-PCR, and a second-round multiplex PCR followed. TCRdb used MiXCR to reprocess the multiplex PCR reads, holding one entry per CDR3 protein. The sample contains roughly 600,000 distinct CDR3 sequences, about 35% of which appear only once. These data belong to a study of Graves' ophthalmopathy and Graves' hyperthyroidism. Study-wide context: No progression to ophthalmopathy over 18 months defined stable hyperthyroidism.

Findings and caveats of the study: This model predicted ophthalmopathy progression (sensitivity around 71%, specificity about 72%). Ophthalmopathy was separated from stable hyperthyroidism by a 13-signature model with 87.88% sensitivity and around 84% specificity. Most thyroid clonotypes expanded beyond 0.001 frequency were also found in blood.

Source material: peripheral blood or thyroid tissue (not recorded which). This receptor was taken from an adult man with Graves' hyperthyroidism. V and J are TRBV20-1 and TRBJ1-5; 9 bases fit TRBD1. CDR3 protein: CSARVTGGLPQHF. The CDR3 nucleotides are TGCAGTGCTAGAGTGACAGGGGGTCTACCCCAGCATTTT.